The entry below gives a single T cell receptor (beta chain) sequence along with its context. The antigen remains undetermined. This specimen belongs to a study of Graves' ophthalmopathy and Graves' hyperthyroidism. For repertoire sequencing, the TCR beta CDR3 regions were amplified from RNA transcripts. Second-round multiplex PCR came after a first-round RT-PCR that employed HTBI primers. TCRdb processed the multiplex PCR reads anew with MiXCR; each CDR3 protein has one entry. The sample holds almost 750,000 distinct CDR3 sequences, around 40% seen once. Diagnostic conclusions were grounded in clinical symptoms, serum thyroxine, TRAb, thyroid ultrasound and orbital computed tomography. Germline V gives CDR1 SEHNR, CDR2 FQNEAQ (reference sequence). With 6 bases removed from V and 5 bases from J, the gap between germline ends came to 16 bases. This CDR3 has 15 amino acids. General study results and limits: Blood also contained most of the expanded thyroid clonotypes above 0.001 frequency. A 13-signature model separated ophthalmopathy from stable hyperthyroidism, just over 85% sensitivity, 65% to 82% specificity.

The J gene is TRBJ2-2, the V gene TRBV7-9; a possible D gene is TRBD2 (5 bases). This sequence was found in an adult man with Graves' ophthalmopathy. The sequencing input was peripheral blood. CDR3 residues: CASSPRMGGTGELFF. The DNA of the CDR3 is TGTGCCAGCAGTCCCAGGATGGGCGGGACCGGGGAGCTGTTTTTT.